This T cell receptor (beta chain) emerged from a study of T cell responses to AZD1222 COVID-19 vaccine. Points from the study as a whole: Most donors were white British, females outnumbered males, and clonal diversity was possibly underestimated.

The J segment lost 2 bases and the V segment lost 5 bases, leaving 6 bases of the junction unmatched. The V gene's germline CDR1 is SGHTA and CDR2 FQGNSA. This CDR3 is 15 amino acids long. Pooled together were second doses at about 4 or about 12 weeks. Concerning this clone itself: Its antigen is not known.

Assay: immunoSEQ multiplex PCR; the TCRdb copy retains only in-frame clones and omits some. The sample holds 100,000 to 150,000 clones; approximately 82% are singletons and the top ten take about 25%. V is TRBV7-2 and J is TRBJ2-1; TRBD2 matches 7 bases. The receptor's source is an adult who received the AZD1222 COVID-19 vaccine. The specimen comprised peripheral blood, sampled 28 days after the second AZD1222 dose. The CDR3 protein is CASSVGSGAYNEQFF. The CDR3 bases are TGTGCCAGCAGCGTGGGGAGCGGGGCCTACAATGAGCAGTTCTTC.